The 5 T cell receptor beta chains presented below share a single source sample, sequenced in a study of T cell responses to AZD1222 COVID-19 vaccine. Only in-frame clones appear in the TCRdb table, and some are missing; sequencing was by immunoSEQ multiplex PCR. In the table there are about 78,000 clones, approximately 90% of which are singletons. The source was peripheral blood, collected 28 days after the second AZD1222 dose. These receptors came from an adult who received the AZD1222 COVID-19 vaccine.

The chain is built from TRBV10-2 and TRBJ1-5; D not certain. From germline, CDR1 is WSHSY and CDR2 SAAADI. The length of the CDR3 is 13 residues. Deletions cut 6 bases from V and 2 bases from J, with 8 bases between. The chain's CDR3 is CASSAAGNQPQHF. The CDR3 DNA follows: TGCGCCAGCAGCGCGGCAGGCAATCAGCCCCAGCATTTT.

CDR3 coding DNA: TGTGCCAGCAGCGTAGTGGTCGGGGAGTCTGGGGCCAACGTCCTGACTTTC. It is translated as CASSVVVGESGANVLTF. The rearrangement links TRBV9 to TRBJ2-6; D perhaps matches TRBD2 (5 bases). Trimming removed 0 bases at V and 1 base at J, with 11 bases between. The CDR3 runs 17 residues. Germline CDR1 and CDR2: SGDLS and YYNGEE.

The rearrangement joins TRBV20-1 to TRBJ1-5; TRBD1 agrees at 7 bases. Germline assignment: CDR1 DFQATT and CDR2 SNEGSKA (reference sequence). Losses at the gene ends were 3 bases for V and 4 bases for J; bases not matched to a gene: 6. This CDR3 region has 14 residues. The CDR3 DNA follows: TGCAGTGCTAGTCGCCAGGGGGGGAATCAGCCCCAGCATTTT. Translating gives CSASRQGGNQPQHF.

The chain joins TRBV29-1 to TRBJ1-3; no clear D gene. CDR1 is SQVTM, CDR2 ANQGSEA, per germline. The germline V and J ends were trimmed by 5 bases and 0 bases, with 8 bases remaining between them. This CDR3 comprises 13 residues. The CDR3, as DNA: TGCAGCGTTCAGGTGGGCTCTGGAAACACCATATATTTT. It encodes CSVQVGSGNTIYF.

The rearrangement links TRBV5-1 to TRBJ1-5; D uncertain. The V gene's germline CDR1 is SGHRS and CDR2 YFSETQ. This CDR3 spans 15 amino acids. With 0 bases removed from V and 10 bases from J, the gap between germline ends came to 17 bases. The CDR3 nucleotides are TGCGCCAGCAGCTTGGTCGGTTCCCCCAGTGAACCCCAGCATTTT. Its translation: CASSLVGSPSEPQHF.